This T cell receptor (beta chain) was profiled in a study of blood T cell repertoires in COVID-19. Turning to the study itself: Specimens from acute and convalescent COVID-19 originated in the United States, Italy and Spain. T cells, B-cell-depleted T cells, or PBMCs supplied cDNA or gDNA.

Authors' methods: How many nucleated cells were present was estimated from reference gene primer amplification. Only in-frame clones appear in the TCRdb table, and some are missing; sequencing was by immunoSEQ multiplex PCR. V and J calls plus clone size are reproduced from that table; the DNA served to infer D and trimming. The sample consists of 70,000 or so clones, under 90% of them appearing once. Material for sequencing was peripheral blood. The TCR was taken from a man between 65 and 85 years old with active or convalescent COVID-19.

The CDR3 sequence: CASSGTGASSGANVLTF. In DNA form, the CDR3 reads TGTGCCAGCAGTGGGACAGGGGCAAGCTCTGGGGCCAACGTCCTGACTTTC. This chain joins TRBV2 and TRBJ2-6; 9 bases match TRBD1. V lost 4 bases, J lost 0 bases, and 4 bases stayed unmatched. The CDR3 contains 17 residues. CDR1 is SNHLY and CDR2 is FYNNEI in the germline V gene.